This T cell receptor beta chain comes out of a study of T cell repertoires in cytomegalovirus infection. Across the study: In public TCR beta signatures, there were indications of both CMV infection and matching HLA type.

Germline CDR1 is MRHNA and CDR2 is SNTAGT. The CDR3 spans 15 residues. The V gene end was trimmed by 6 bases and the J gene end by 7 bases; junction bases not matched to a gene: 8. In TCRdb, the reads were re-called with MiXCR into one record per CDR3 protein. The sample consists of about 830,000 distinct CDR3 sequences, approximately 29% of them appearing once. Concerning this clonotype itself: Its antigen is currently unknown.

Whole-study findings and limits: The response measured ex vivo was dominated by TCR beta clonotypes (HLA-C-restricted and CMV-specific).

The rearrangement links TRBV6-4 to TRBJ2-1, with TRBD2 identical over 11 bases. The sample here was cultured CD8+ T cells from PBMCs, taken from culture after CMV antigen stimulation. The receptor comes from a human donor in good health (CMV status not recorded). Some clones in this sample may be carry-over from other donors' samples. CDR3 amino acids: CASSPTSGGENEQFF. In DNA, the CDR3 is TGTGCCAGCAGCCCAACTAGCGGGGGCGAAAATGAGCAGTTCTTC.